Sequencing of this TCR beta chain was carried out in a study of T cell responses to AZD1222 COVID-19 vaccine. Details on this clone: Its antigen is unidentified.

The repertoire was sequenced with immunoSEQ multiplex PCR; TCRdb's copy has only in-frame clones and lacks some. The table includes 150,000 to 200,000 clones, around 94% detected once. General observations from the study: Recipients of AZD1222 seropositive at baseline numbered only 6 or 7.

V lost 1 base, J lost 4 bases, and 9 bases stayed unmatched. CDR3 length equals 17 residues. Germline lookup yields CDR1 MNHNS and CDR2 SASEGT. The material was peripheral blood, obtained on day 0 of AZD1222 vaccination. V usage is TRBV6-1 and J usage is TRBJ2-1; 8 bases line up with TRBD2. The receptor's source is an adult in good health. CDR3 loop: CASSEEPWREAYNEQFF. The CDR3 DNA reads as TGTGCCAGCAGTGAAGAGCCTTGGCGGGAGGCGTACAATGAGCAGTTCTTC.